This TCR beta chain stems from a study of cytomegalovirus exposure and HLA in healthy donors (dated by TCRdb to about 2017). Describing the broader study: An earlier analysis of several hundred of the donors reported 250 to 300 Gb of sequence data and 117 million unique TCR beta sequences from approximately 180 million T cells. Roughly 320 gigabases of sequencing data and roughly 80 million unique TCR sequences made up an early release that covered fewer than 650 HLA-typed donors. Among the approximately 420 genotyped donors, approximately 82% belonged to the genetic ancestry cluster associated with self-reported Caucasian donors. The study was designed to test whether signatures of past pathogen exposure could be identified by cataloging public T cell receptors. The study profiled the T cell repertoires of 500 to 800 subjects by immunosequencing and related them to cytomegalovirus serostatus. A separate validation cohort of over 95 different subjects was used in addition to the approximately 700-subject first cohort. High-throughput TCR immunosequencing, statistical association of individual TCRs with disease status, and machine learning were combined to predict cytomegalovirus infection status. A later analysis re-examined previously published TCR beta repertoires from about 700 donors and added high-resolution HLA genotyping to investigate patterns of TCR occurrence. Rather than drawing on any new phenotypic data, the later analysis identified candidate immune exposures from TCR beta sequences and the way those sequences occurred across donors. An earlier analysis of 587 of the donors used high-throughput TCR beta sequencing to judge whether each TCR beta V gene segment behaved as functional or pseudogenic. Donor age, sex, ethnicity and CMV serostatus were collected together with the repertoire data. A later genetic analysis took genome-wide SNP genotypes for about 55% of the 666 donors and used that subset as a discovery cohort. All discovery cohort repertoires had been generated using a single sequencing platform. HLA typing included class I and class II loci at four-digit resolution. Typing coverage differed by locus: A, B, C, DRB1 and DQB1 were typed in roughly 620-630 donors, DQA1 in 522, DPA1 in 600 to 610, and DPB1 in about 450. Because of strong linkage in the cohort, roughly five DR-DQ haplotypes were treated as single units for association and clustering. On average, about 240,000 unique TCR beta nucleotide sequences were sequenced per donor among 398 genotyped donors of the cohort, with roughly 18% of those sequences being non-productive. Findings and caveats that apply to the study as a whole: At a false discovery rate of 0.05, a later analysis linked 16,000 or so TCR beta sequences to specific HLA alleles. Linkage disequilibrium might explain the correlated functional status among segregating V segments, but an unknown experimental factor could not be excluded. Some IMGT-functional V segments, including TRBV6-2 and TRBV6-3, could not be told apart with the 87-base-pair reads, so those segments were excluded. The sequencing pipeline was judged likely to have produced a cluster of highly shared sequence variants as a technical artifact. According to a later analysis, most CMV-associated TCR beta chains appeared to be HLA-restricted, and the HLA associations seemed to be driven largely by CMV exposure. Roughly uniform sequencing depth across donors was assumed in presence/absence analyses, although this assumption may not hold. A few of the identified cytomegalovirus-associated TCR beta chains were confirmed in vitro to be specific for cytomegalovirus antigens. In the study, 150 to 200 TCR beta chains were listed as associated with cytomegalovirus. A later genetic analysis associated a missense DCLRE1C variant with V-gene and J-gene trimming of TCR beta chains, and an independent cohort replicated the association. A later genetic analysis reported fewer N-insertions in productive TCRs among donors in an Asian-associated ancestry cluster than the roughly 620-donor mean. The authors suggested that the approach could potentially be extended to other disease states and immunological phenotypes. CMV serostatus was the only immune exposure information available for the cohort. Cytomegalovirus status was reported to be diagnosed by the classifier with high specificity and sensitivity in both the original and validation cohorts. This cohort had only TCR beta chains sequenced, and the lack of alpha or paired-chain data limited which features could be detected. In a later analysis, TCR association rates were found to vary across HLA loci, with the most associated TCRs seen for DRB1 alleles and the fewest for HLA-C alleles. A further reported finding was that TCR beta sequences accurately predicted the HLA-A and HLA-B alleles for most subjects in the first cohort. In an earlier analysis of a few hundred of the donors, most TCR beta V segments were observed in productive rearrangements about 87% or about 30% of the time, broadly matching IMGT annotations. Roughly 17 rarely observed V segments, including chromosome 9 orphons, were excluded from the earlier analysis of some 590 of the donors because counts were too low. Across donors, most TCR sequences were observed very rarely, whereas some public TCRs were present in many individuals. According to a later analysis, parvovirus B19, influenza, CMV and Epstein-Barr virus appeared linked to several top co-occurrence clusters. Strong co-occurrence of HLA alleles, especially DR and DQ, made assigning TCR associations to individual alleles difficult. In a later analysis, HLA-associated TCR beta chains were found to be more clonally expanded and to have lower generation probabilities than equally common non-associated chains. Because HLA typing was missing for some donors at each locus, association tests included only the typed subset.

CDR1 and CDR2, looked up from the germline V gene, are SQVTM and ANQGSEA. The CDR3 covers 13 residues, taking in both the cysteine and the phenylalanine. Only the CDR3 part of the read is kept: 39 bases, read in frame from the first base. Deletion took 8 bases off V and 2 bases off J, with a span of 15 bases between the germline ends. In total, fewer than 750 healthy bone marrow donors made up the cohort. All cohort members were sampled while nominally healthy, although unrecorded immune exposures were likely present. The donor was CMV seronegative and belonged to the group of several hundred seronegative cohort members. Each donor provided a peripheral blood sample, and peripheral blood mononuclear cells were used for TCR beta sequencing. Genomic DNA extraction from the blood cell samples was performed with the Qiagen DNeasy Blood Extraction Kit. Concerning this clone: Its antigen remains unidentified. No per-base quality is available; no much larger clone lies one base away.

Receptors were amplified or captured by the immunoSEQ multiplex PCR assay. For the multiplex PCR, a mixture combining 60 forward primers for TCR Vbeta segments and 13 reverse primers for TCR Jbeta segments was used. Amplification of the CDR3 region of rearranged TCR beta genes was performed with a multiplex PCR assay on genomic DNA. The Illumina HiSeq System was used to sequence the amplified TCR beta libraries as 87-base-pair reads. The source study handled its data this way. In a later analysis, roughly 80 million unique TCR beta chains were counted across the 500 to 700 repertoires, and around 10 million of these chains were shared by at least two donors. Raw reads were error-corrected and collapsed into unique sequences with a nearest-neighbor algorithm that merged closely related sequences to remove PCR and sequencing errors. Alignment of CDR3 sequences to IMGT reference sequences was used to assign V, D and J gene segments. For a sequence to be retained, a match of at least six nucleotides was required to both a V gene segment and a J gene segment. A rearrangement counted as productive if the CDR3 had no stop codons and remained in frame with V and J, and every other rearrangement counted as non-productive. CDR3 was defined by IMGT convention, running from the second conserved V-encoded cysteine to the conserved J-encoded phenylalanine. The earlier analysis of more than 450 of the donors excluded sequences that lacked an unambiguous match to a single V gene segment. An earlier analysis of a few hundred of the donors called V segments functional above 56.7% productive rearrangements and segregating when the between-donor standard deviation exceeded 5%. To diagnose cytomegalovirus status from the catalog of TCR beta chain sequences, a statistical classification framework was built. In a later analysis, TCR nucleotide sequences were compared against IMGT/GENE-DB human TR gene sequences so that V and J genes could be assigned. A later analysis assigned CDR3 sequences and most-parsimonious VDJ recombination scenarios with the TCRdist pipeline. In a later analysis, each TCR beta chain was defined by its CDR3 amino acid sequence together with its V-gene family, and reads without a unique V-gene family were excluded. As a way to deal with suspected cross-contamination and a sequencing artifact, a later analysis dropped 592 nucleotide sequences that were highly shared and had low generation probability. In a later analysis, a clonal expansion index was calculated for each public chain from normalized within-repertoire ranks of inferred template counts. Generation probabilities in a later analysis came from a VDJ recombination model fitted to out-of-frame rearrangements, and those results were checked against IGoR. A later analysis scored TCR-TCR, TCR-HLA and TCR-CMV co-occurrence with hypergeometric tests, applying a repertoire-size bias correction to TCR pairs. In a later analysis, false discovery rates were estimated by permuting HLA or CMV assignments 20 times. In a later analysis, co-occurring TCRs were grouped with DBSCAN, and TCRdist sequence similarity was added when clustering was performed within HLA-allele-positive subsets. Repertoires with fewer than 30,000 or more than 120,000 public chains, plus five repertoires with anomalous nucleotide sharing, were excluded from co-occurrence clustering. TCRdb carries this immuneACCESS record with in-frame sequences only. Its versions omit some clonotypes, under half of them owing to an unresolved V gene in the studies checked, with the rest unexplained. V, J and clone size are those of that table, while D and trimming were read from the DNA. The sample yields 170,000 or so clones; 70% to 85% were counted once. Around 0.69% of the sample goes to the ten largest clones.

The origin of this receptor is a woman in her thirties or forties in good health and CMV-seronegative. The V and J segments used are TRBV29-1 and TRBJ2-5, with TRBD1 as a weak D call on 5 bases. Source material: PBMCs. The nucleotides read TGCAGCATTAGAAACAGGCTTCAAGAGACCCAGTACTTC. Its product reads: CSIRNRLQETQYF.